This T cell receptor (beta chain) was captured in a study of cytomegalovirus exposure and HLA in healthy donors. Healthy bone marrow donors formed the donor group. Amplification used 60 Vbeta primers and 13 Jbeta primers. Generated by immunoSEQ multiplex PCR, the TCRdb table keeps only in-frame clones and is missing some. This table holds 280,000 or so clones, 85% to 90% found once. Germline V gene sequence: CDR1 LNHDA, CDR2 SQIVND (reference sequence). Unmatched junction bases numbered 16, after V lost 6 bases and J lost 10 bases. CDR3 length equals 16 residues. Study-level points and caveats: Earlier analysis yielded a pattern in which most TCR beta V segments were productive about 90% or about 30% of the time. As a later analysis revealed, the rate of TCR association differed by HLA locus, with DRB1 most and HLA-C fewest. 150 to 200 TCR beta chains were listed as cytomegalovirus-associated.

Remarks on this clone: Its antigen is not known.

Sequencing was carried out using PBMCs. This sequence joins TRBV19 and TRBJ1-4; TRBD1 agrees at 8 bases. The clonotype was recovered from a woman aged 18-35 years in good health and CMV-seronegative. CDR3 sequence: CASSPGQDQSYGKLFF. The CDR3 region has the DNA TGTGCCAGTAGCCCGGGACAGGATCAATCATATGGAAAACTGTTTTTT.